The TCR beta chain under discussion was sequenced for a study of identical twins. This clonotype came up a few times. As yet, its antigen is unknown. Trimming shortened V by 0 bases and J by 0 bases, and 9 bases separated the two germline ends. This CDR3 has 15 amino acids. Germline CDR1 is DFQATT and CDR2 is SNEGSKA (reference sequence). TCRdb reprocessed the 5' RACE reads with MiXCR, giving one entry per CDR3 protein. This sample has 450,000 to 650,000 distinct CDR3 sequences, with just under 10% found just once. Study results and limitations: Models, which agreed with sharing between unrelated individuals, nonetheless underestimated the out-of-frame TCR alpha sharing seen in monozygotic twins.

This sample was shared with a second study, whose subject was yellow fever vaccine responses in identical twins.

The material sequenced was PBMCs. This clonotype originated in a young woman in good health. The chain is built from TRBV20-1 and TRBJ2-1; D call uncertain. The CDR3 bases are TGCAGTGCTAGAGATGAGGAACGCTCCTACAATGAGCAGTTCTTC. It translates to CSARDEERSYNEQFF.